Each of the 25 T cell receptor beta chains below was sequenced from the same sample in a study of blood T cell repertoires in COVID-19. Generated by immunoSEQ multiplex PCR, the TCRdb table keeps only in-frame clones and is missing some. This table has about 260,000 clones, approximately 82% appearing once. Input material: peripheral blood. The receptors originated from a man aged 60 to 69 who had recovered from COVID-19.

J is TRBJ1-2 and V is TRBV19; D call uncertain. V lost 6 bases and J 3 bases, leaving 11 bases between the germline ends. This CDR3 contains 13 residues. Germline-derived CDR1 and CDR2 are LNHDA and SQIVND (reference sequence). CDR3 sequence (DNA): TGTGCCAGTAGACAACAAACGCACTATGGCTACACCTTC. Translating it yields CASRQQTHYGYTF.

The V and J genes are TRBV9 and TRBJ1-2; tentative D call: TRBD1 (5 bases). Germline CDR1 and CDR2: SGDLS and YYNGEE. The V end was cut by 3 bases, the J end by 4 bases, with 10 bases between. The CDR3 loop spans 13 amino acids. The CDR3, as DNA: TGTGCCAGCAGCGCCGCAGGGATCTATGGCTACACCTTC. It translates to CASSAAGIYGYTF.

V is TRBV28 and J is TRBJ1-2; D unresolved. The V gene's germline CDR1 is MDHEN and CDR2 SYDVKM. The CDR3 runs 12 residues. With 7 bases removed from V and 8 bases from J, the gap between germline ends came to 14 bases. The chain's CDR3 is CASTAVEGGYTF. CDR3 nucleotides: TGTGCCAGCACAGCGGTGGAGGGAGGCTACACCTTC.

This clone appeared a single time. Other DNA sequences in this specimen translate into the identical CDR3. The CDR3 DNA is TGTGCCAGTAGCGGACCGGGACAGGGGTACACTGAAGCTTTCTTT. Its protein product is CASSGPGQGYTEAFF. The chain employs TRBV5-4 and TRBJ1-1; 10 bases fit TRBD1. Germline CDR1 SGHNT, CDR2 YYREEE (reference sequence). V shed 8 bases, J shed 3 bases, and the junction held 10 bases outside the gene matches. The CDR3 contains 15 residues. The full variable domain, in which reference TRBV5-4 and TRBJ1-1 provide the parts outside the CDR3, is ETGVTQSPTHLIKTRGQQVTLRCSSQSGHNTVSWYQQALGQGPQFIFQYYREEENGRGNFPPRFSGLQFPNYSSELNVNALELDDSALYLCASSGPGQGYTEAFFGQGTRLTVV.

The V gene is TRBV21-1, the J gene TRBJ1-5. TRBV21-1 is a listed pseudogene. The CDR3 sequence is 15 residues long. This CDR3 reads CASSPRGLFGQPQHF. CDR3 in DNA: TGTGCCAGCAGCCCCCGAGGGCTGTTTGGTCAGCCCCAGCATTTT.

The CDR3: CASSVVGTGGRWGYTF. For the CDR3, the DNA is TGTGCCAGCAGCGTAGTTGGGACAGGGGGCCGGTGGGGCTACACCTTC. The chain is built from TRBV9 and TRBJ1-2; 12 positions agree with TRBD1. The germline CDR1 and CDR2 sequences are SGDLS and YYNGEE. The CDR3 consists of 16 residues. V lost 0 bases and J lost 8; bases outside the gene matches: 8.

The genes are TRBV11-3 and TRBJ2-7; D might be TRBD2 (5 bases). The CDR3 totals 18 residues. CDR1 is SGHNT and CDR2 is YENEEA in the germline V gene. With 5 bases removed from V and 2 bases from J, the gap between germline ends came to 25 bases. In nucleotides, the CDR3 is TGTGCCAGCAGCAAAGAAGGGCGCAGCCGGACTCTAACCTACGAGCAGTACTTC. Protein sequence: CASSKEGRSRTLTYEQYF.

This rearrangement joins TRBV30 to TRBJ1-5, with a weak D call TRBD1 (5 bases). Looked up from germline, CDR1 is GTSNPN and CDR2 is SVGIG (reference sequence). The CDR3 sequence is 16 residues long. The V end was cut by 2 bases, the J end by 0 bases, with 14 bases between. In nucleotides, the CDR3 is TGTGCCTGGAGTCATACAGGTGATTATAGCAATCAGCCCCAGCATTTT. This translates into CAWSHTGDYSNQPQHF.

The V and J genes are TRBV6-5 and TRBJ2-1; D gene unclear. Germline V gene sequence: CDR1 MNHEY, CDR2 SVGAGI. V was trimmed by 0 bases and J by 7 bases, leaving 16 bases between them. The CDR3 totals 16 residues. This CDR3 is CASSYSPRSAVNEQFF. CDR3 DNA sequence: TGTGCCAGCAGTTACTCCCCACGGTCCGCGGTGAATGAGCAGTTCTTC.

The chain employs TRBV7-2 and TRBJ1-2; 7 bases match TRBD1. This CDR3 is built from 16 residues. V dropped 3 bases and J dropped 0; count of bases not matched to a gene: 7. In germline, CDR1 is SGHTA, CDR2 FQGNSA. The CDR3 DNA follows: TGTGCCAGCAGCTTGGCGGGGACAGACACTAACTATGGCTACACCTTC. It yields the protein CASSLAGTDTNYGYTF.

This chain links TRBV6-5 with TRBJ2-7; 7 nucleotides line up with TRBD2. CDR3 length: 12 residues. Germline CDR1 and CDR2: MNHEY and SVGAGI. J gave up 3 bases and V 9 bases, and 5 bases lay outside the gene matches. CDR3 in amino acids: CASGRADYEQYF. CDR3 bases: TGTGCCAGTGGGAGGGCGGACTACGAGCAGTACTTC.

The CDR3 bases are TGTGCCAGCCAGGCTGACACTGAAGCTTTCTTT. This sequence encodes CASQADTEAFF. The chain is built from TRBV2 and TRBJ1-1, with D unresolved. V lost 8 bases to trimming and J lost 3 bases, with 7 bases between them. The germline V gene encodes CDR1 SNHLY and CDR2 FYNNEI. The CDR3 length is 11 residues.

This chain links TRBV19 with TRBJ1-2; D gene uncertain. The CDR3 is 14 residues long. The germline gives CDR1 LNHDA, CDR2 SQIVND (reference sequence). Between the trimmed V and J ends, which lost 0 bases and 7 bases, there was a span of 12 bases. This chain's CDR3 is CASSIDQLPGGYTF. CDR3 sequence (DNA): TGTGCCAGTAGTATAGATCAACTCCCGGGTGGCTACACCTTC.

The chain carries TRBV4-1 and TRBJ2-5, with D unclear. Germline V gene lookup returns CDR1 MGHRA and CDR2 YSYEKL. Trimming cost V 1 base and J 4 bases, with 16 bases left between them. The CDR3 totals 16 residues. The DNA of the CDR3 is TGCGCCAGCAGCCAAGGTTTGAATGCCGTGCGAGAGACCCAGTACTTC. Residues: CASSQGLNAVRETQYF.

The chain links TRBV18 to TRBJ2-2, with D unresolved. The CDR3 runs 11 residues. With 5 bases removed from V and 7 bases from J, the gap between germline ends came to 5 bases. Germline values: CDR1 KGHSH, CDR2 LQKENI. In DNA, the CDR3 is TGTGCCAGCTCATCTTACGGGGAGCTGTTTTTT. Translated, it gives CASSSYGELFF.

The rearrangement uses TRBV3-1 (or the pseudogene TRBV3-2) and TRBJ2-5, with 8 bases identical to TRBD1. The CDR3 runs to 13 residues. The junction had 2 bases not matched to a gene; V was cut back by 3 bases and J by 5 bases. CDR1 LGHDT and CDR2 YNNKEL come from the germline V gene (reference sequence). DNA of the CDR3: TGTGCCAGCAGCCATTACAGGGGGGAGACCCAGTACTTC. Its translation is CASSHYRGETQYF.

This clone was recorded only once. The V gene is TRBV2, the J gene TRBJ1-1; 10 bases are shared with TRBD1. With 7 bases clipped from V and 4 bases from J, the junction kept 12 bases outside the gene matches. The CDR3 sequence is 16 residues long. CDR1 is SNHLY, CDR2 FYNNEI, per germline. The CDR3 spells CASTLSTGTGATEAFF. The CDR3 DNA reads TGTGCCAGCACACTTAGTACAGGGACAGGGGCCACTGAAGCTTTCTTT.

The chain combines TRBV7-2 with TRBJ2-7; 14 nucleotides line up with TRBD2. This CDR3 is built from 16 residues. The ends lost 5 bases at V and 7 bases at J; junction bases unmatched: 10. Germline CDR1 is SGHTA and CDR2 is FQGNSA. CDR3 sequence: CASSTGTSGRAGEQYF. The CDR3 DNA reads TGTGCCAGCAGCACGGGGACTAGCGGGAGAGCGGGTGAGCAGTACTTC.

This rearrangement joins TRBV19 to TRBJ2-1, with D possibly TRBD2 on 5 matching bases. This CDR3 has 21 amino acids. Germline lookup yields CDR1 LNHDA and CDR2 SQIVND (reference sequence). The V end lost 0 bases, the J end lost 2 bases, and 26 bases lay between the germline ends. The CDR3 DNA follows: TGTGCCAGTAGTATAGAGGGCCCAGGTCGGGTCGGACCGCGGGCCTACAATGAGCAGTTCTTC. Translating gives CASSIEGPGRVGPRAYNEQFF.

The genes are TRBV7-3 and TRBJ2-3; TRBD1 is a possible D gene (6 bases). The CDR3 runs 15 residues. The V gene's germline CDR1 is SGHTA and CDR2 FQGTGA. V lost 1 base, J lost 4 bases, and 12 bases lay in between. DNA for the CDR3: TGTGCCAGCAGCTTAATTGGGGGCCGGGCAGATACGCAGTATTTT. This gives the protein CASSLIGGRADTQYF. The full variable domain, completed using reference TRBV7-3 and TRBJ2-3, is GAGVSQTPSNKVTEKGKYVELRCDPISGHTALYWYRQSLGQGPEFLIYFQGTGAADDSGLPNDRFFAVRPEGSVSTLKIQRTERGDSAVYLCASSLIGGRADTQYFGPGTRLTVL.

The gene calls are TRBV6-5 and TRBJ2-3; D is unclear. CDR1 MNHEY and CDR2 SVGAGI come from the germline V gene. The CDR3 loop spans 16 amino acids. Trimming stripped 2 bases from V and 1 base from J, with 13 bases between. CDR3 protein: CASSYEFSTGTDTQYF. The CDR3 nucleotides are TGTGCCAGCAGTTACGAGTTTAGTACGGGCACAGATACGCAGTATTTT.

The CDR3 bases are TGTGCCACCAGTAGTCAGGGTTATGGCTACACCTTC. Amino acid sequence: CATSSQGYGYTF. The V and J genes are TRBV24-1 and TRBJ1-2; D might be TRBD1 (5 bases). CDR1 is KGHDR, CDR2 SFDVKD, per germline. CDR3 length equals 12 residues. Trimming took 6 bases from V and 5 from J, leaving 9 bases between them.

The genes are TRBV2 and TRBJ2-7; D is perhaps TRBD1 (5 bases). Germline CDR1 is SNHLY and CDR2 is FYNNEI. The CDR3 loop spans 12 amino acids. The V gene lost 6 bases and the J gene lost 6 bases, with 12 bases spanning the gap. As DNA, the CDR3 is TGTGCCAGCAGGCAGGGTTTGGGCGAGCAGTACTTC. It yields the protein CASRQGLGEQYF.

This chain links TRBV7-2 with TRBJ2-7; 8 positions match TRBD1. CDR1 is SGHTA, CDR2 FQGNSA, per germline. The CDR3 is made up of 15 amino acids. Trimming removed 4 bases from V and 0 bases from J; junction bases left unmatched: 5. CDR3 protein: CASSWAGGGSYEQYF. The DNA for the CDR3 is TGTGCCAGCAGCTGGGCAGGGGGCGGCTCCTACGAGCAGTACTTC.

The rearrangement joins TRBV7-2 to TRBJ2-1; TRBD2 agrees at 7 bases. V lost 5 bases to trimming and J lost 6 bases; unmatched junction nucleotides: 10. The CDR3 covers 15 residues. Germline V gene data show CDR1 as SGHTA and CDR2 as FQGNSA. The CDR3 protein is CASSKSGVVINEQFF. The CDR3 DNA follows: TGTGCCAGCAGCAAAAGCGGGGTTGTCATCAATGAGCAGTTCTTC.